This T cell receptor beta chain was found in a study of CD8 T cells in ankylosing spondylitis. In the case of this clonotype: Its antigen is still unknown.

Quantitative 5'-RACE with molecular barcodes generated TCR beta libraries. MiXCR was run by TCRdb on the 5' RACE reads, yielding one entry per CDR3 protein. The sample holds a few hundred thousand distinct CDR3 sequences, 20% to 25% seen once. This CDR3 region has 13 residues. Germline CDR1 reads DFQATT; CDR2 reads SNEGSKA (reference sequence). Trimming pared 7 bases from V and 2 bases from J, leaving 15 bases between. Whole-study findings and limits: Disease-linked clones proved CD8+ and comparatively uncommon in peripheral blood. The study identified a TCR beta motif of several highly homologous variants that appeared characteristic of ankylosing spondylitis blood.

The rearrangement links TRBV20-1 to TRBJ2-7; D remains unclear. The source is a male donor with ankylosing spondylitis. The source material was blood, either unsorted or a sorted T cell fraction (not recorded which). The CDR3 loop reads CSGRSQSTYEQYF. CDR3 nucleotide sequence: TGCAGTGGACGGAGCCAGTCAACCTACGAGCAGTACTTC.